One and the same sample provided the 5 T cell receptor beta chains below, sequenced in a study of blood T cell repertoires in COVID-19. Some clones are missing from TCRdb's copy, which holds only in-frame ones; the method was immunoSEQ multiplex PCR. The sample lists 200,000 to 300,000 clones; 80% to 90% were seen once. The sequencing input was peripheral blood. Receptors originate from a man aged 60-69 years with acute or convalescent COVID-19.

This chain connects TRBV7-3 to TRBJ1-1; D not resolved. The germline CDR1 and CDR2 sequences are SGHTA and FQGTGA. This CDR3 contains 13 residues. Trimming removed 3 bases at V and 3 bases at J, with 8 bases between. CDR3 protein: CASSFTVDTEAFF. The CDR3 nucleotides read TGTGCCAGCAGCTTCACAGTAGACACTGAAGCTTTCTTT.

The chain uses TRBV18 and TRBJ2-7; D uncertain. Trimming stripped 3 bases from V and 6 bases from J, with 12 bases between. CDR1 is KGHSH, CDR2 LQKENI, per germline. This CDR3 has 13 amino acids. The CDR3 sequence is CASSPGRGLEQYF. DNA for the CDR3: TGTGCCAGCTCACCCGGCAGAGGTCTCGAGCAGTACTTC.

The genes are TRBV9 and TRBJ2-1; 8 bases match TRBD1. The V segment lost 0 bases and the J segment 3 bases; nucleotides outside the gene matches: 8. This CDR3 contains 17 residues. Per germline, CDR1 SGDLS and CDR2 YYNGEE. The CDR3 protein is CASSVDPGQGLYNEQFF. As DNA, the CDR3 is TGTGCCAGCAGCGTAGACCCCGGACAGGGTCTCTACAATGAGCAGTTCTTC.

V gene TRBV2 combines with J gene TRBJ2-7; perhaps TRBD1 as D (6 bases). The ends were cut back, 5 bases at V and 3 bases at J, with 17 bases in the middle. The germline gives CDR1 SNHLY, CDR2 FYNNEI. The CDR3 loop spans 15 amino acids. CDR3 coding DNA: TGTGCCAGCAGTCAGAGTCCGGGACACCTCTACGAGCAGTACTTC. Amino acids: CASSQSPGHLYEQYF.

The chain recombines TRBV3-1 (or the pseudogene TRBV3-2) with TRBJ2-1; D gene unclear. Between the trimmed V and J ends, which lost 1 base and 5 bases, there was a span of 12 bases. The CDR3 loop spans 15 amino acids. Germline V gene sequence: CDR1 LGHDT, CDR2 YNNKEL (reference sequence). CDR3: CASSQAFGLHNEQFF. DNA of the CDR3: TGTGCCAGCAGCCAAGCTTTTGGTCTACACAATGAGCAGTTCTTC.